The 10 T cell receptor beta chains below all came from one sample that was sequenced in a study of identical twins. TCRdb analysed the 5' RACE reads with MiXCR anew, one entry per CDR3 protein. The table has 350,000 to 450,000 distinct CDR3 sequences, roughly 18% seen once; the top ten hold 9% to 15%. Sequences were obtained from naive T cells sorted from blood. The receptors here all came from a man aged 50 or older in good health.

This clonotype has only a few counts. The gene calls are TRBV4-2 and TRBJ2-1, with unresolved D. Germline CDR1 and CDR2: LGHNA and YNFKEQ. CDR3 length: 15 amino acids. The V end lost 4 bases, the J end lost 0 bases, and 10 bases lay between the germline ends. The CDR3 DNA reads TGTGCCAGCAGCCTCGGACGAGTCTCCTACAATGAGCAGTTCTTC. Encoded protein: CASSLGRVSYNEQFF.

A few counts support this clonotype. The chain couples TRBV12-3 or TRBV12-4 to TRBJ2-1; 10 positions agree with TRBD2. V was clipped by 5 bases and J by 1 base; unmatched bases: 17. This CDR3 has 20 amino acids. The CDR3 here is CASSTSWDSSGSRSYNEQFF. As DNA, the CDR3 is TGTGCCAGCAGTACGTCTTGGGACTCTAGCGGGAGCCGGTCCTACAATGAGCAGTTCTTC.

With respect to this clonotype: A read error may account for a junction end that differs from germline. This chain connects TRBV27 to TRBJ1-2, with a tentative D call TRBD1 (6 bases). The CDR3 has 14 residues. Germline values: CDR1 MNHEY, CDR2 SMNVEV (reference sequence). This CDR3 reads CASSFRGSNYGSTF. In nucleotides, the CDR3 is TGTGCCAGCAGTTTCAGGGGCTCCAACTATGGCTCCACCTTC.

This clonotype was seen a handful of times. The chain is built from TRBV20-1 and TRBJ2-1; 10 positions match TRBD2. V dropped 3 bases and J dropped 0; count of bases not matched to a gene: 11. The CDR3 consists of 18 residues. Germline CDR1 is DFQATT and CDR2 is SNEGSKA (reference sequence). The CDR3 sequence is CSARILAGTVSSYNEQFF. The CDR3, as DNA: TGCAGTGCTAGGATACTAGCGGGGACCGTTAGCTCCTACAATGAGCAGTTCTTC.

This clonotype was recorded many times. CDR3 nucleotides: TGTGCCAGCAGCCAAGCAGGGGGCCTATACGAGCAGTACTTC. Translating gives CASSQAGGLYEQYF. J is TRBJ2-7 and V is TRBV12-3 or TRBV12-4; 8 bases fit TRBD1. CDR3 length equals 14 residues. V dropped 6 bases and J dropped 4; count of bases not matched to a gene: 8.

This clonotype has only a few counts. For the CDR3, the DNA is TGTGCCAGCAGTCCCCATGGGGGTATCCCAGATACGCAGTATTTT. It is translated as CASSPHGGIPDTQYF. The chain employs TRBV27 and TRBJ2-3; D could derive from TRBD1 or TRBD2 (5 bases each). The CDR3 covers 15 residues. Germline V gene sequence: CDR1 MNHEY, CDR2 SMNVEV (reference sequence). V was clipped by 5 bases and J by 4 bases, with 16 bases between them.

There are many counts of this clonotype. This sequence joins TRBV10-3 and TRBJ2-1; 11 bases line up with TRBD2. Germline values: CDR1 ENHRY, CDR2 SYGVKD. J lost 8 bases, V lost 9 bases, and 12 bases had no gene match. This CDR3 spans 15 amino acids. The CDR3, as DNA: TGTGCCATTCCAACTAGCGGGAGAATGTTAGATGAGCAGTTCTTC. Amino acids: CAIPTSGRMLDEQFF.

This clonotype came up once. This chain connects TRBV6-2 or TRBV6-3 to TRBJ2-1, with TRBD1 matching 10 bases. The ends lost 0 bases at V and 7 bases at J; junction bases unmatched: 3. The length of the CDR3 is 15 residues. The germline V gene has CDR1 MNHEY and CDR2 SVGEGT. The CDR3 is CASSYSRQGANEQFF. DNA for the CDR3: TGTGCCAGCAGTTACTCGAGACAGGGGGCAAATGAGCAGTTCTTC.

V is TRBV4-3 and J is TRBJ2-7; 11 nucleotides agree with TRBD2. Trimming took 4 bases from V and 0 from J; bases not matched to a gene: 5. In germline, CDR1 is LGHNA, CDR2 YSLEER. This CDR3 comprises 16 residues. CDR3 in amino acids: CASSPGTSGSSYEQYF. The CDR3 DNA is TGCGCCAGCAGCCCTGGGACTAGCGGAAGCTCCTACGAGCAGTACTTC.

Points on this clonotype: This could be a read error, since a much larger clone is one nucleotide away. The rearrangement uses TRBV24-1 and TRBJ2-3; no reliable D call. Germline CDR1 KGHDR, CDR2 SFDVKD. This CDR3 is built from 12 residues. Between the trimmed V and J ends, which lost 7 bases and 1 base, there was a span of 5 bases. CDR3 amino acids: CATSQGTDTQYF. Written as DNA, the CDR3 is TGTGCCACCAGCCAGGGCACAGATACGCAGTATTTT.